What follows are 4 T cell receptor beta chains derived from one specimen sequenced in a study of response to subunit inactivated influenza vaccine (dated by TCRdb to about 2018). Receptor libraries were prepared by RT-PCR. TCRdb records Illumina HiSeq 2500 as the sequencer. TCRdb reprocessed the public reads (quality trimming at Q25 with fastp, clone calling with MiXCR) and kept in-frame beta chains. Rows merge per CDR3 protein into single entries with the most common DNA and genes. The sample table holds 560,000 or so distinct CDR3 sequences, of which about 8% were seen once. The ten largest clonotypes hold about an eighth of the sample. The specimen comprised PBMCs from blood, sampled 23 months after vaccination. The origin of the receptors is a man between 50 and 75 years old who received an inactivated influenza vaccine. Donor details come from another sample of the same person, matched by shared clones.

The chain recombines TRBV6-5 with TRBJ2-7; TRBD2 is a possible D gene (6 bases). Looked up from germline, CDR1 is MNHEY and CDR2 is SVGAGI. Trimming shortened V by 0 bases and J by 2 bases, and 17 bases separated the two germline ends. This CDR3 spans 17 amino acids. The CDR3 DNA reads TGTGCCAGCAGTTACTCTTTATCCGGGAGAACTACCTACGAGCAGTACTTC. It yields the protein CASSYSLSGRTTYEQYF.

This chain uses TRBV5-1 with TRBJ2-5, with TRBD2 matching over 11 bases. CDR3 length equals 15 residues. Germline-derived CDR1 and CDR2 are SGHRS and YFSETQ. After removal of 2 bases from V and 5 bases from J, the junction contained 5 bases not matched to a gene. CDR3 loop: CASSFSSGGHETQYF. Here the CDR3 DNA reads TGCGCCAGCAGCTTTTCTAGCGGGGGGCACGAGACCCAGTACTTC.

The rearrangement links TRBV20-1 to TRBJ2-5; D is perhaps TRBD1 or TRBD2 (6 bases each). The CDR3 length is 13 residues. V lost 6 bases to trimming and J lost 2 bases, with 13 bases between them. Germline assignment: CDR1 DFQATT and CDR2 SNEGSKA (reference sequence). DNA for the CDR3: TGCAGTGCCTCAAGGGGGGATCAAGAGACCCAGTACTTC. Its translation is CSASRGDQETQYF.

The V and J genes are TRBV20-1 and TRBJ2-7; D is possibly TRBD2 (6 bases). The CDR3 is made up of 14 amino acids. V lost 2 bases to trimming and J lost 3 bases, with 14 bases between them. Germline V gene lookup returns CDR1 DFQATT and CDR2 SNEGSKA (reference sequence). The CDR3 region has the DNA TGCAGTGCTAGATCCCCAACTAGCAGCTACGAGCAGTACTTC. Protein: CSARSPTSSYEQYF.